The source of this TCR beta chain is a study of shared clonotypes between healthy human individuals. Study overall: Sampling drew on donors who were a couple of women and a few men aged 18 to 49.

Original analysis: Quality scores were absent from the junction-only immunoSEQ sequences, so filtering differed. Profiled with immunoSEQ multiplex PCR; TCRdb holds only in-frame clones, not every one. V, J and clone size are those of that table, while D and trimming were read from the DNA. The table has some 350,000 clones, around 67% seen once. Healthy and HIV-negative, the adult donors had no recent acute infections or vaccinations. Adults of Caucasian background living in Nashville, Tennessee made up all donors. CDR3 length: 14 residues. Sequenced material: memory CD4+ T cells sorted from blood. Subset reported: CD45RA-negative fraction. The chain is built from TRBV1 and TRBJ2-7; the table's D call of TRBD2 was not tested on the DNA. TRBV1 is a recognized pseudogene. The TCR comes from a man aged 30-40 years in good health. The CDR3 here is CTSQASGRSGEQYF. In DNA form, the CDR3 reads TGCACCAGTCAGGCTAGCGGGAGGTCGGGGGAGCAGTACTTC.